This T cell receptor beta chain was sequenced for a study of regulatory T cells in long-lasting Graves disease. Across the whole study: Persistence in Graves' disease required over 5 years of antithyroid drugs plus positive TSH receptor antibodies. General study points: Newly diagnosed patients had higher TCR diversity than persistent Graves' patients did.

The CDR3 is made up of 13 amino acids. Germline CDR1 and CDR2: WSHSY and SAAADI. The V end lost 3 bases, the J end lost 7 bases, and 10 bases lay between the germline ends. The sample's time point: persistent/refractory GD, antithyroid drugs over 5 years with positive TRAb. The TCR library was made from RNA extracted from PBMCs. The guidelines of the American Thyroid Association were the basis for diagnosing Graves' disease. Xi'an, China, was home to the endocrinology department that provided patients. This clonotype showed up just a few times. Its target is unknown. Arm-PCR of CDR3 regions and iRepertoire HTBI primers were the basis on which TCR beta libraries were built. TCRdb reanalysed the multiplex PCR reads using MiXCR and keeps one entry per CDR3 protein. This table has more than 300,000 distinct CDR3 sequences, roughly a fifth appearing once.

The gene calls are TRBV10-2 and TRBJ1-5; D is undetermined. The origin of this receptor is a female donor with Graves disease. The source material was peripheral blood mononuclear cells (PBMCs), sampled when the disease was refractory, from a patient treated with antithyroid drugs. The CDR3 reads CASSEEVRQPQHF. CDR3 nucleotide sequence: TGCGCCAGCAGTGAAGAGGTCAGACAGCCCCAGCATTTT.